Sequencing of this T cell receptor beta chain was carried out in a study of blood T cell repertoires in COVID-19. About the research overall: From T cells, B-cell-depleted T cells, or PBMCs came the material, which was cDNA or gDNA.

In the original analysis: For nucleated cells, counts were estimated from reference gene primer amplification. Assay used: immunoSEQ multiplex PCR; TCRdb lists only in-frame clones, some missing. The V and J calls and clone size are taken from that table; D and trimming were inferred from the DNA. The table shows about 290,000 clones, with approximately 88% occurring only once. The CDR3 is 16 residues long. The ends lost 0 bases at V and 2 bases at J; junction bases unmatched: 5. Germline V lookup: CDR1 SGHRS, CDR2 YFSETQ. This receptor was identified in a woman aged 40 to 50 who had recovered from COVID-19. The genes are TRBV5-1 and TRBJ2-1, with 7 bases matching TRBD1. Sample: peripheral blood. CDR3 sequence: CASSLGSDRTYNEQFF. In DNA form, the CDR3 reads TGCGCCAGCAGCTTGGGCTCGGACAGGACCTACAATGAGCAGTTCTTC.